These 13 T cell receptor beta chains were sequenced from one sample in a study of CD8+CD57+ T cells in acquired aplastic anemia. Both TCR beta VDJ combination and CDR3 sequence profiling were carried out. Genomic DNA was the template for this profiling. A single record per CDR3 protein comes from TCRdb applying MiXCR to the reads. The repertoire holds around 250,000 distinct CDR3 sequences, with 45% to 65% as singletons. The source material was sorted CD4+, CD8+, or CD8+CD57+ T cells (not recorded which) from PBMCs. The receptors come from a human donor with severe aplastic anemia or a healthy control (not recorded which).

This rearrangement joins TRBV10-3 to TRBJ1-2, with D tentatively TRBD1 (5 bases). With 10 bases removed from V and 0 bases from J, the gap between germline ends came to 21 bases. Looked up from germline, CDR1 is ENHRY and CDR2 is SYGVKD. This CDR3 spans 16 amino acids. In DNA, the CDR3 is TGTGCCAGCAGCCGAGACGGGGCAGTAGCTAACTATGGCTACACCTTC. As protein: CASSRDGAVANYGYTF.

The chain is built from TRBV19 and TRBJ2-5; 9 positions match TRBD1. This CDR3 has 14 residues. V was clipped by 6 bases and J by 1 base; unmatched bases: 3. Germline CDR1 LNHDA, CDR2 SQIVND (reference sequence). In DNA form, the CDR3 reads TGTGCCAGTAGGAAGACAGGGGGCCAAGAGACCCAGTACTTC. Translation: CASRKTGGQETQYF. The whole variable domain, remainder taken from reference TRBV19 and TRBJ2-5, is DGGITQSPKYLFRKEGQNVTLSCEQNLNHDAMYWYRQDPGQGLRLIYYSQIVNDFQKGDIAEGYSVSREKKESFPLTVTSAQKNPTAFYLCASRKTGGQETQYFGPGTRLLVL.

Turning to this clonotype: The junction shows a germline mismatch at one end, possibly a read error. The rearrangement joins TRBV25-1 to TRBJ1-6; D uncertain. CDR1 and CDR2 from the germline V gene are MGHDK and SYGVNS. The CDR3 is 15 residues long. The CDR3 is CASSEPLGPNSPPHF. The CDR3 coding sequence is TGTGCCAGCAGTGAACCCCTCGGACCGAATTCACCCCCCCACTTT.

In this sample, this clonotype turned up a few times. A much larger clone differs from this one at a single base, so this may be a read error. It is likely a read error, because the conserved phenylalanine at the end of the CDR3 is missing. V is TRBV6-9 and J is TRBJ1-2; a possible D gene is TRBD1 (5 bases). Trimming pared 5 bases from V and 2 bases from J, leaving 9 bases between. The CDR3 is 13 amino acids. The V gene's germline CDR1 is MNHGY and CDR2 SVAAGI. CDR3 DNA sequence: TGTGCCAGCAGTCAACAGGAGAACTATGGCTACACCCTC. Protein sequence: CASSQQENYGYTL.

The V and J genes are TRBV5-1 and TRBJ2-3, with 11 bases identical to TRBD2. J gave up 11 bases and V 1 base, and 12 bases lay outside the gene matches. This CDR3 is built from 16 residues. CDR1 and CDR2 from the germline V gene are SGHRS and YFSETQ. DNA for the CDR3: TGCGCCAGCAGCTTGACCCTAGCGGGGGGCGACAATGAGCAGTATTTT. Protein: CASSLTLAGGDNEQYF.

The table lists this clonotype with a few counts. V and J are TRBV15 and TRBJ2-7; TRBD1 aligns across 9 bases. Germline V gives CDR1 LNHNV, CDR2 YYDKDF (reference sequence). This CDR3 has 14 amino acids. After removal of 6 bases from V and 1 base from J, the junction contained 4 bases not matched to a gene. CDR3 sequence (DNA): TGTGCCACCAGTCCGGGACAGGGATCCTACGAGCAGTACTTC. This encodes CATSPGQGSYEQYF.

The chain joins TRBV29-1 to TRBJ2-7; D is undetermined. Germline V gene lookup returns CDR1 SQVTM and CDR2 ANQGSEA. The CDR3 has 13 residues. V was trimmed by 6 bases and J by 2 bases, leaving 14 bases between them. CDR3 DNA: TGCAGCGTCAGGTCAGGCATAACCTACGAGCAGTACTTC. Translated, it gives CSVRSGITYEQYF.

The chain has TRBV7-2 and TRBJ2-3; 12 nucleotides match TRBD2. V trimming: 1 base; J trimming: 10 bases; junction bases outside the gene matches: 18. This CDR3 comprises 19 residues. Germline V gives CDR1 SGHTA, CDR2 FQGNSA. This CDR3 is CASSLGRRLAGEGETPQYF. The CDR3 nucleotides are TGTGCCAGCAGCTTAGGTCGTCGACTAGCGGGGGAAGGAGAGACCCCGCAGTATTTT.

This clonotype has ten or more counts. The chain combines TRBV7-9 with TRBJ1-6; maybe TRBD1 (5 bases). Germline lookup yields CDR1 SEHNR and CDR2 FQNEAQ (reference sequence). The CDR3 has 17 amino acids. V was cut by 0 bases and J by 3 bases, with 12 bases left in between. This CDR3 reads CASSLAAGTGYNSPLHF. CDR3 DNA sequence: TGTGCCAGCAGCTTAGCGGCCGGGACGGGCTATAATTCACCCCTCCACTTT. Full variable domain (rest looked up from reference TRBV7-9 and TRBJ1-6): DTGVSQNPRHKITKRGQNVTFRCDPISEHNRLYWYRQTLGQGPEFLTYFQNEAQLEKSRLLSDRFSAERPKGSFSTLEIQRTEQGDSAMYLCASSLAAGTGYNSPLHFGNGTRLTVT.

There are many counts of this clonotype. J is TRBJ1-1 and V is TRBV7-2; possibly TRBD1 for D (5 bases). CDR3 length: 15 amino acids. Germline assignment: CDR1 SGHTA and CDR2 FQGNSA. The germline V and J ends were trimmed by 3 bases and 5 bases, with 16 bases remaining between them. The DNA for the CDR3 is TGTGCCAGCAGCTTCCCGCCCCGAGGGGAGACTGAAGCTTTCTTT. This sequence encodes CASSFPPRGETEAFF.

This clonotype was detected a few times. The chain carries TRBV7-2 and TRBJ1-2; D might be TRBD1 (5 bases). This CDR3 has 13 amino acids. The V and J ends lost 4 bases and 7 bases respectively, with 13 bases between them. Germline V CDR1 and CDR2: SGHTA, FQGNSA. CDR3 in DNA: TGTGCCAGCAGCTCCCCTTCCAGGGCTGGCTACACCTTC. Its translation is CASSSPSRAGYTF. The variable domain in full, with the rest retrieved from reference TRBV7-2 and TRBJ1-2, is GAGVSQSPSNKVTEKGKDVELRCDPISGHTALYWYRQSLGQGLEFLIYFQGNSAPDKSGLPSDRFSAERTGGSVSTLTIQRTQQEDSAVYLCASSSPSRAGYTFGSGTRLTVV.

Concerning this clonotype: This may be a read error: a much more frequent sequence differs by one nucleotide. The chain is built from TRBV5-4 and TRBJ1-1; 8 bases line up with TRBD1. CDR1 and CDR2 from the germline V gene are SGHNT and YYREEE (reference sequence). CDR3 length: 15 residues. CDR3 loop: CASSFYDRGNTEASF. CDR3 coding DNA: TGTGCCAGCAGCTTTTACGACAGGGGTAACACTGAAGCTTCCTTT.

CDR3 nucleotide sequence: TGTGCCACCGGGAGAGATATGGTGGCGGATACGCAGTATTTT. It specifies CATGRDMVADTQYF. The V gene is TRBV2, the J gene TRBJ2-3, with a tentative D call TRBD2 (6 bases). The germline V gene encodes CDR1 SNHLY and CDR2 FYNNEI. Trimming shortened V by 10 bases and J by 6 bases, and 20 bases separated the two germline ends. The CDR3 has 14 amino acids.